The present entry profiles one T cell receptor beta chain with its context. TCRdb keeps only in-frame clones here, not all; method: immunoSEQ multiplex PCR. This sample has about 2.2 million clones, with more than 85% found just once. Positive CCR7 selection of CD45RO-negative cells yielded the naive CD8 cells, and terminally differentiated effector memory CD45RA+ cells were excluded. The V segment lost 5 bases and the J segment 11 bases; nucleotides outside the gene matches: 5. The CDR3 covers 11 residues. From germline, CDR1 is MNHEY and CDR2 SMNVEV (reference sequence). These data originate in a study of shared clonotypes between healthy human individuals. At the level of the study: Researchers assigned three CD4 naive, three CD4 memory, two CD8 naive and one CD8 memory plate to each donor.

The chain employs TRBV27 and TRBJ1-1; 7 nucleotides align to TRBD1. Sequences were obtained from naive CD8+ T cells from PBMCs. The clonotype comes from a man between 18 and 29 years old in good health. Some clones in this sample may be carry-over from other donors' samples. The CDR3 loop reads CASSQDRRAFF. The CDR3 DNA reads as TGTGCCAGCAGTCAGGACAGGAGGGCTTTCTTT.